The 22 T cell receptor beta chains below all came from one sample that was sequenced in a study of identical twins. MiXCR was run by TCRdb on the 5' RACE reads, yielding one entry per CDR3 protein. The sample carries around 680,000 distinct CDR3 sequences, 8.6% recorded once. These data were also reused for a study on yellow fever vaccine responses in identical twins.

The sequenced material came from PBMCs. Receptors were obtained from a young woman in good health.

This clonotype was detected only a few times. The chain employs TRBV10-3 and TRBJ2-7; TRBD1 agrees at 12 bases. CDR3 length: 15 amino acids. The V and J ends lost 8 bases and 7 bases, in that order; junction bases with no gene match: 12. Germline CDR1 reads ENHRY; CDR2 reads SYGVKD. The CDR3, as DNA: TGTGCCATCGGGAATGCGGGACAGGGGGCTTGGGAGCAGTACTTC. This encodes CAIGNAGQGAWEQYF.

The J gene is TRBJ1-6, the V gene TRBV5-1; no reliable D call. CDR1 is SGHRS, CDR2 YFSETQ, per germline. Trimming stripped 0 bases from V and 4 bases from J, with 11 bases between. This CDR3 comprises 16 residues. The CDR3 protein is CASSLVTADYNSPLHF. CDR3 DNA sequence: TGCGCCAGCAGCTTGGTTACGGCCGATTATAATTCACCCCTCCACTTT.

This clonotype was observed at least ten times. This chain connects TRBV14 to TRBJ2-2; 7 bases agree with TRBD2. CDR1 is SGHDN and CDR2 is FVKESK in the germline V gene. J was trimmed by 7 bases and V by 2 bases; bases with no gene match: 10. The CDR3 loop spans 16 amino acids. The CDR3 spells CASSQSGTTRFGELFF. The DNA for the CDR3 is TGTGCCAGCAGCCAATCCGGGACTACCCGCTTCGGGGAGCTGTTTTTT.

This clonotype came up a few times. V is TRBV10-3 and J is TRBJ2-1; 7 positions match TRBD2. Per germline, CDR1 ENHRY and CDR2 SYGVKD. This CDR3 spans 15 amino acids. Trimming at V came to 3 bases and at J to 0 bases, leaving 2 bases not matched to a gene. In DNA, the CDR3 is TGTGCCATCAGTGAAGGCGGGAGCTCCTACAATGAGCAGTTCTTC. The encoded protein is CAISEGGSSYNEQFF.

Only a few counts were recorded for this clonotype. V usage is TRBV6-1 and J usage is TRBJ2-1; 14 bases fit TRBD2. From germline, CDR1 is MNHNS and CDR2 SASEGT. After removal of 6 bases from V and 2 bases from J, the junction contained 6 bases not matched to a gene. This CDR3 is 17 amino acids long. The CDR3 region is CASRGGTSGGTYNEQFF. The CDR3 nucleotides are TGTGCCAGCAGGGGAGGGACTAGCGGGGGAACCTACAATGAGCAGTTCTTC.

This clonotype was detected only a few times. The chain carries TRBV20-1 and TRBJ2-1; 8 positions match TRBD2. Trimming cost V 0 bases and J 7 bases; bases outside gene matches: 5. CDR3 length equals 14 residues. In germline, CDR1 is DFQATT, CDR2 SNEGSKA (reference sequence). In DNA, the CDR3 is TGCAGTGCTAGAGATACCCGGGGGGGGAATGAGCAGTTCTTC. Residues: CSARDTRGGNEQFF.

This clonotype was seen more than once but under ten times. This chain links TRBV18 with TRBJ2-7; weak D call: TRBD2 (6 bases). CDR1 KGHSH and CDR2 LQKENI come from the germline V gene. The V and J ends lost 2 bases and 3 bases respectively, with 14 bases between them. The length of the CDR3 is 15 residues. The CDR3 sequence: CASSPSASVNYEQYF. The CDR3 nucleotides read TGTGCCAGCTCACCATCGGCTAGCGTGAACTACGAGCAGTACTTC. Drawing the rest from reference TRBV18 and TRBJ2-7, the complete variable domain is NAGVMQNPRHLVRRRGQEARLRCSPMKGHSHVYWYRQLPEEGLKFMVYLQKENIIDESGMPKERFSAEFPKEGPSILRIQQVVRGDSAAYFCASSPSASVNYEQYFGPGTRLTVT.

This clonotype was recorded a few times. In DNA form, the CDR3 reads TGCGCCAGCAGCCTACCTAGCGGGAGCAATGAGCAGTTCTTC. It specifies CASSLPSGSNEQFF. The chain joins TRBV5-1 to TRBJ2-1; 10 bases fit TRBD2. The J segment lost 6 bases and the V segment lost 4 bases, leaving 4 bases of the junction unmatched. From germline, CDR1 is SGHRS and CDR2 YFSETQ. CDR3 length equals 14 residues. Variable domain in full (rest from reference TRBV5-1 and TRBJ2-1): KAGVTQTPRYLIKTRGQQVTLSCSPISGHRSVSWYQQTPGQGLQFLFEYFSETQRNKGNFPGRFSGRQFSNSRSEMNVSTLELGDSALYLCASSLPSGSNEQFFGPGTRLTVL.

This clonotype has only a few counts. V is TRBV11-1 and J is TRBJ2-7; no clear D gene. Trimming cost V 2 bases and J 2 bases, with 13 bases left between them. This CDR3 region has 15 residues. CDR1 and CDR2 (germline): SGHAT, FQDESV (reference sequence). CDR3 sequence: CASSLTPGGTYEQYF. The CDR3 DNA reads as TGTGCCAGCAGCTTAACGCCCGGCGGAACCTACGAGCAGTACTTC.

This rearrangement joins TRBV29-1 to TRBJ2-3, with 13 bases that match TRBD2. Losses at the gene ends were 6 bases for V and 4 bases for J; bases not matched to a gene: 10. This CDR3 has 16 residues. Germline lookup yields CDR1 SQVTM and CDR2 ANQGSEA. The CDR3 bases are TGCAGCGTGGTGAACGGACTAGCGGGAGTTCCAGATACGCAGTATTTT. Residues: CSVVNGLAGVPDTQYF.

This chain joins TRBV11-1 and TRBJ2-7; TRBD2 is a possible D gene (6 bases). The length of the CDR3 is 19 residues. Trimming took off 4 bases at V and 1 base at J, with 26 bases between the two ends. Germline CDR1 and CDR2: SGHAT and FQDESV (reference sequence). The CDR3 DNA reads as TGTGCCAGCAGCTCCTCCGGATTTAGCGGAGACGATACATCCTACGAGCAGTACTTC. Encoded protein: CASSSSGFSGDDTSYEQYF.

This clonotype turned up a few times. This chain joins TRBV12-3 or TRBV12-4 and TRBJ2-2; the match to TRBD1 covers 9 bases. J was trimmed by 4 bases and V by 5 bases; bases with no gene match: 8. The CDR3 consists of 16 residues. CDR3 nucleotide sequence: TGTGCCAGCAGTCCAGCCGGGACAGGGTTCACCGGGGAGCTGTTTTTT. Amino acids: CASSPAGTGFTGELFF.

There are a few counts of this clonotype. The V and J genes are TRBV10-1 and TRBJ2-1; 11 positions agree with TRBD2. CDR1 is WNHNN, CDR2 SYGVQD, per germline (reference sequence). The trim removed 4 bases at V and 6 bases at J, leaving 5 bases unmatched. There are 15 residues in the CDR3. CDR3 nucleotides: TGCGCCAGCAGTGGGGCACTAGCGGGAGTCAATGAGCAGTTCTTC. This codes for CASSGALAGVNEQFF.

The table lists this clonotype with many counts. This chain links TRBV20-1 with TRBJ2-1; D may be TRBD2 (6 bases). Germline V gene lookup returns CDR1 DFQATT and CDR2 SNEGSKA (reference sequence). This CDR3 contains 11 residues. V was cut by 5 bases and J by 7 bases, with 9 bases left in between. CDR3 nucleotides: TGCAGTGCTTCTCTAGCGAATGAGCAGTTCTTC. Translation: CSASLANEQFF.

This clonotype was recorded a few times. CDR3 protein: CATRAYNEQFF. The DNA for the CDR3 is TGTGCCACGAGGGCGTACAATGAGCAGTTCTTC. The chain links TRBV12-3 or TRBV12-4 to TRBJ2-1, with D tentatively TRBD2 (5 bases). V gave up 10 bases and J gave up 4 bases, with 8 bases separating them. The CDR3 sequence is 11 residues long.

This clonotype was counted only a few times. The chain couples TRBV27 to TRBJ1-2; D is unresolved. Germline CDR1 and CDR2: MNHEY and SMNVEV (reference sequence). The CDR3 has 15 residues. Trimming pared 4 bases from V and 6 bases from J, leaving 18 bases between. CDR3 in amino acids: CASSSRTPIGDGYTF. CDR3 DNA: TGTGCCAGCAGTTCTCGAACCCCGATTGGGGATGGCTACACCTTC.

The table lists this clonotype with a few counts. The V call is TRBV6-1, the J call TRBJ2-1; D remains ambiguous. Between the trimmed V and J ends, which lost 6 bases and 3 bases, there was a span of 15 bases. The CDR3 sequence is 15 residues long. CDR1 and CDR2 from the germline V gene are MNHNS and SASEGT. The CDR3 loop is CASRLTANIYNEQFF. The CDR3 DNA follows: TGTGCCAGCAGACTAACCGCTAACATCTACAATGAGCAGTTCTTC.

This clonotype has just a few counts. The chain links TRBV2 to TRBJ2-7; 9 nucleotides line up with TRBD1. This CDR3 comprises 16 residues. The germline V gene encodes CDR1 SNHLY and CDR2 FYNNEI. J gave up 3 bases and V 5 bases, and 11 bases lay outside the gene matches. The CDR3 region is CASSPRVDRGRYEQYF. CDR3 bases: TGTGCCAGCAGTCCTAGAGTGGACAGGGGCCGCTACGAGCAGTACTTC.

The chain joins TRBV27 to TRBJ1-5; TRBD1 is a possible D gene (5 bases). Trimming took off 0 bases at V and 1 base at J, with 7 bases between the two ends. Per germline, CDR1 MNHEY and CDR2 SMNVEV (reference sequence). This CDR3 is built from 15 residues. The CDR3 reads CASSLSGPSNQPQHF. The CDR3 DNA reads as TGTGCCAGCAGTTTATCGGGACCCAGCAATCAGCCCCAGCATTTT.

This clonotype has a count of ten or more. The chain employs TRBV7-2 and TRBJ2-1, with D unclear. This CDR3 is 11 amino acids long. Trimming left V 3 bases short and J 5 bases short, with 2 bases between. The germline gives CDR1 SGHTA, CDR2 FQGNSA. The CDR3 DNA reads TGTGCCAGCAGCTTGCACAATGAGCAGTTCTTC. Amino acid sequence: CASSLHNEQFF.

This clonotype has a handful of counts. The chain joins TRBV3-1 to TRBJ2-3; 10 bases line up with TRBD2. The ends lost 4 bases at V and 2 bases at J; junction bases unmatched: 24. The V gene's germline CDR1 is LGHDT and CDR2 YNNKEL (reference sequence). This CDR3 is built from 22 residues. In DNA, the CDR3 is TGTGCCAGCAGCCCACGTTGGAGGCTAGCGGGGGAGTTGACACCGCTCACAGATACGCAGTATTTT. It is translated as CASSPRWRLAGELTPLTDTQYF.

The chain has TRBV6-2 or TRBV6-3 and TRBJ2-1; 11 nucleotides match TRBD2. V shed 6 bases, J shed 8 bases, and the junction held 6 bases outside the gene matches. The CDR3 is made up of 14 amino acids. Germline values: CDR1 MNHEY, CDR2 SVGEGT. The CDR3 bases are TGTGCCAGCAGCCGACTAGCGGGATCTTATGAGCAGTTCTTC. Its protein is CASSRLAGSYEQFF.